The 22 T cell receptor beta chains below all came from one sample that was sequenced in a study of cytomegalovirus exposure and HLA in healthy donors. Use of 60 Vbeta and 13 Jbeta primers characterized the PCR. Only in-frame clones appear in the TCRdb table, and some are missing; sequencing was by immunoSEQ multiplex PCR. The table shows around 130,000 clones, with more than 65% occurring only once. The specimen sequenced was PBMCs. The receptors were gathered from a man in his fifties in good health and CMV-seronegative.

The CDR3 loop is CAWIRAGTGGITEAFF. The CDR3 DNA reads as TGTGCCTGGATCCGGGCCGGGACAGGGGGTATCACTGAAGCTTTCTTT. The chain couples TRBV30 to TRBJ1-1; 11 bases fit TRBD1. J was trimmed by 4 bases and V by 4 bases; bases with no gene match: 11. Germline CDR1 GTSNPN, CDR2 SVGIG (reference sequence). This CDR3 has 16 residues.

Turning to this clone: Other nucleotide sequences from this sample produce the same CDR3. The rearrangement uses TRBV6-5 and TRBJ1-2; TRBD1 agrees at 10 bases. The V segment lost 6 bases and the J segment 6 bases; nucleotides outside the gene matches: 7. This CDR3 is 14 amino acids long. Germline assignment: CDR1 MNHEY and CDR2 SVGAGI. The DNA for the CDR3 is TGTGCCAGCAGCCGACAGGGGGCGAGGGATGGCTACACCTTC. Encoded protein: CASSRQGARDGYTF.

CDR3 sequence: CASTTGNTEAFF. CDR3 sequence (DNA): TGTGCCAGTACCACTGGGAACACTGAAGCTTTCTTT. This chain joins TRBV19 and TRBJ1-1; no clear D gene. Germline V gives CDR1 LNHDA, CDR2 SQIVND (reference sequence). There are 12 residues in the CDR3. V lost 7 bases and J lost 1, with 7 bases in between.

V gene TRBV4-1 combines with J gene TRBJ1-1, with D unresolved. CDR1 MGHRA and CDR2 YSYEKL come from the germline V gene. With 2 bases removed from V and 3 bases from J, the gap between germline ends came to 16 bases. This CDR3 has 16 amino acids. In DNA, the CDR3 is TGCGCCAGCAGCCAACCCCCCCTGCGCCGAGACACTGAAGCTTTCTTT. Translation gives CASSQPPLRRDTEAFF.

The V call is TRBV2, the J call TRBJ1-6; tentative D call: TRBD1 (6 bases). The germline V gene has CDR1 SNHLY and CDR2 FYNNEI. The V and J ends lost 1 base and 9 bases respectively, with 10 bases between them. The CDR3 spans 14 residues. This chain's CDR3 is CASSEEGDRSPLHF. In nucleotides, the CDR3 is TGTGCCAGCAGTGAAGAGGGGGATCGTTCACCCCTCCACTTT.

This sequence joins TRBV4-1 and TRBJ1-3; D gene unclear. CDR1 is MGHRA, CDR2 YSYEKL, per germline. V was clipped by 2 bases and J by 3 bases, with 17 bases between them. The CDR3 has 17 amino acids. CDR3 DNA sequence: TGCGCCAGCAGCCAAACTCACGTGAGGGCGAGTGGAAACACCATATATTTT. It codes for CASSQTHVRASGNTIYF.

The CDR3 nucleotides are TGCGCCAGCAGCCAAGATCCCGGGAGGGAGACCCAGTACTTC. It codes for CASSQDPGRETQYF. This chain links TRBV4-1 with TRBJ2-5; 7 nucleotides agree with TRBD2. The CDR3 spans 14 residues. Germline CDR1 and CDR2: MGHRA and YSYEKL. V lost 0 bases and J lost 5; bases outside the gene matches: 3.

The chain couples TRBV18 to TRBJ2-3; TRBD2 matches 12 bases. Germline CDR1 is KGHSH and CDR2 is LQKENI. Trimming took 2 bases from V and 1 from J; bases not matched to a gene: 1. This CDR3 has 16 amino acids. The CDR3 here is CASSPRTSGGTDTQYF. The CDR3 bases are TGTGCCAGCTCACCAAGGACTAGCGGGGGCACAGATACGCAGTATTTT.

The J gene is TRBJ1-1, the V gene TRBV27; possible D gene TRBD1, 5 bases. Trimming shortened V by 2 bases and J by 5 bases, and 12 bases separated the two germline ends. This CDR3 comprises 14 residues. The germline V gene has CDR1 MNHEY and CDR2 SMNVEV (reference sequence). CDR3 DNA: TGTGCCAGCAGTTTAAACAGGTTAAATACTGAAGCTTTCTTT. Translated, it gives CASSLNRLNTEAFF.

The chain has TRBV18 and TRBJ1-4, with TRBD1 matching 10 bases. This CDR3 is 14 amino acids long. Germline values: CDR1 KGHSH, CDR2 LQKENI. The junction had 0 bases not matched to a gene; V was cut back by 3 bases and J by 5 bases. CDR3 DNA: TGTGCCAGCTCACCGGGACAGGGGAATGAAAAACTGTTTTTT. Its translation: CASSPGQGNEKLFF.

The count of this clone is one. CDR3 residues: CASSFRGYKNEQFF. The DNA of the CDR3 is TGTGCCAGCAGCTTCCGGGGTTATAAGAATGAGCAGTTCTTC. The chain combines TRBV7-9 with TRBJ2-1, with a possible D match to TRBD2 (5 bases). Germline CDR1 and CDR2: SEHNR and FQNEAQ (reference sequence). The CDR3 loop spans 14 amino acids. Trimming cost V 3 bases and J 7 bases, with 13 bases left between them.

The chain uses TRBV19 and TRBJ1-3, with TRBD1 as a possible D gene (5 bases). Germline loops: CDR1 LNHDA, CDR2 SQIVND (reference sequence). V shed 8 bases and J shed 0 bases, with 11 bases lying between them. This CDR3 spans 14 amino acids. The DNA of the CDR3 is TGTGCCAGTTCTGCAGGGTTCTCTGGAAACACCATATATTTT. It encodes CASSAGFSGNTIYF.

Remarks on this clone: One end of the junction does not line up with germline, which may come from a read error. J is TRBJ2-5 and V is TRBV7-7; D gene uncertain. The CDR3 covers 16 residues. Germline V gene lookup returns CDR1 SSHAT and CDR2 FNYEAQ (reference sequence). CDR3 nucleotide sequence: TGTGCTAGCAGCCAGAGTCCTTTAGTGGGCAAAGAGACCCAGTACTTC. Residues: CASSQSPLVGKETQYF.

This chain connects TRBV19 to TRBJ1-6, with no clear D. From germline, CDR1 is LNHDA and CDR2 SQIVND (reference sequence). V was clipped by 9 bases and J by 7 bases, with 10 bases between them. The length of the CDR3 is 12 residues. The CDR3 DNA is TGTGCCAGCGGAGGGTCGAATTCACCCCTCCACTTT. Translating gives CASGGSNSPLHF.

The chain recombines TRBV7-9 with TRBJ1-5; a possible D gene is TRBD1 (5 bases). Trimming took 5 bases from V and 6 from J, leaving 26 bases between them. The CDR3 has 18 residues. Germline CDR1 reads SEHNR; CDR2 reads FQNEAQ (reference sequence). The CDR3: CASSPRRGPPFSIQPQHF. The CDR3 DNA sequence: TGTGCCAGCAGCCCCCGGCGGGGCCCCCCTTTCTCGATTCAGCCCCAGCATTTT.

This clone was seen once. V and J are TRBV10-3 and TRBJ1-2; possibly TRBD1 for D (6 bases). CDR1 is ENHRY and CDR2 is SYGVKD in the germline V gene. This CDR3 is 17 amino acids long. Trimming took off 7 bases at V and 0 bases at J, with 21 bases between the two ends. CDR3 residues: CAIIPIPGHHPNYGYTF. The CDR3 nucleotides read TGTGCCATCATTCCCATACCGGGACACCATCCTAACTATGGCTACACCTTC.

CDR3 residues: CASSLEGGFQETQYF. The CDR3 DNA reads as TGCGCCAGCAGCTTGGAGGGGGGGTTTCAAGAGACCCAGTACTTC. The gene calls are TRBV5-1 and TRBJ2-5; tentatively, D is TRBD2 (7 bases). The V end lost 0 bases, the J end lost 2 bases, and 11 bases lay between the germline ends. Germline V gene lookup returns CDR1 SGHRS and CDR2 YFSETQ. CDR3 length: 15 amino acids.

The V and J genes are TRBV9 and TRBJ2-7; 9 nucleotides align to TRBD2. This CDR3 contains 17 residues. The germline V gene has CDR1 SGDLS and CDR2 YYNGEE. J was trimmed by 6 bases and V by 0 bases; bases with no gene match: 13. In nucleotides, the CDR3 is TGTGCCAGCAGCGTAGAAAGTTCCCCTAGCGGGGTTACCGAGCAGTACTTC. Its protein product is CASSVESSPSGVTEQYF.

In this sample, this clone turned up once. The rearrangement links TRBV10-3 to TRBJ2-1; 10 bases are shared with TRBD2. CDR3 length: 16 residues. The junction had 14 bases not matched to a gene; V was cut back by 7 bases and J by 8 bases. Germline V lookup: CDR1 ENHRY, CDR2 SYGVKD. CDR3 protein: CAIKAALSGGSDEQFF. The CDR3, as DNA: TGTGCCATCAAGGCAGCCCTTAGCGGGGGGTCCGATGAGCAGTTCTTC.

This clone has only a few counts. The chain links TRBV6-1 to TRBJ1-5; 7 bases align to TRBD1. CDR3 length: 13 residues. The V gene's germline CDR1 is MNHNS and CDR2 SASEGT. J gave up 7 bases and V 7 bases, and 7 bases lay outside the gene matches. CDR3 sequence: CASNSRDSQPQHF. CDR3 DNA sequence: TGTGCCAGCAATTCCCGGGACAGCCAGCCCCAGCATTTT.

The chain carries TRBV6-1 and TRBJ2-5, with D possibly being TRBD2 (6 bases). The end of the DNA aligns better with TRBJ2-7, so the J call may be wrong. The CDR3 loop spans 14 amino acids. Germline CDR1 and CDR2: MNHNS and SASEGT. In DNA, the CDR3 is TGTGCCAGCAGTGAGGAAGGGACTGCCTACGAGCAGTACTTC. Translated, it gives CASSEEGTAYEQYF.

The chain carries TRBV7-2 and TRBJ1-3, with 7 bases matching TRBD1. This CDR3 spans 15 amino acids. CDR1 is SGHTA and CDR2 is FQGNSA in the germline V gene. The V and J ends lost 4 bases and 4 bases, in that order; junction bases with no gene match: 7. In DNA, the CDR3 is TGTGCCAGCAGCTCCGACAGGGTGGCCGGAAACACCATATATTTT. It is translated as CASSSDRVAGNTIYF.